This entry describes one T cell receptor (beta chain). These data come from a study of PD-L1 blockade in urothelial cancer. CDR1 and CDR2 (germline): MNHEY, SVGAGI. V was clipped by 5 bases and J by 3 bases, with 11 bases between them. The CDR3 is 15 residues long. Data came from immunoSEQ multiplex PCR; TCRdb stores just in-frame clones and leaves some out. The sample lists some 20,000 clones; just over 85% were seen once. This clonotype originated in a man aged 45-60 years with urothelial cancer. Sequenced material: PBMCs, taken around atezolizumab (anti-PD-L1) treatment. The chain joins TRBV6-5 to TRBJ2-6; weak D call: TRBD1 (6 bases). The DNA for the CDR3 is TGTGCCAGCAGTCCCGGGGACAATGGGGCCAACGTCCTGACTTTC. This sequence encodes CASSPGDNGANVLTF.